Following are 3 T cell receptor beta chains from one sample sequenced in a study of cytomegalovirus exposure and HLA in healthy donors. The assay was immunoSEQ multiplex PCR, and TCRdb's table has in-frame clones only and misses some. The table includes about 110,000 clones, 89% detected once. The sequenced material came from PBMCs. These receptors all come from a woman younger than 35 in good health and CMV-seronegative.

The rearrangement joins TRBV4-1 to TRBJ1-3; 8 nucleotides line up with TRBD1. CDR1 and CDR2 (germline): MGHRA, YSYEKL. V was pared by 8 bases and J by 3 bases, with 12 bases of the junction left unmatched. CDR3 size: 16 residues. CDR3 loop: CASGSLPGQGGNTIYF. The DNA of the CDR3 is TGCGCCAGCGGGAGTCTTCCCGGACAGGGTGGAAACACCATATATTTT.

The chain couples TRBV25-1 to TRBJ1-2; TRBD1 agrees at 9 bases. The CDR3 runs 14 residues. Germline loops: CDR1 MGHDK, CDR2 SYGVNS. After removal of 2 bases from V and 4 bases from J, the junction contained 2 bases not matched to a gene. CDR3 amino acids: CASSERDRAYGYTF. CDR3 sequence (DNA): TGTGCCAGCAGTGAACGGGACAGGGCCTATGGCTACACCTTC.

This sequence joins TRBV28 and TRBJ1-2, with D tentatively TRBD1 (6 bases). V lost 6 bases, J lost 5 bases, and 10 bases lay in between. Germline values: CDR1 MDHEN, CDR2 SYDVKM. This CDR3 is 12 amino acids long. The CDR3 here is CASSNTGYGYTF. The CDR3 nucleotides are TGTGCCAGCAGCAACACAGGGTATGGCTACACCTTC.